The 11 T cell receptor beta chains below were found in one sample sequenced in a study of T cell responses to AZD1222 COVID-19 vaccine. The repertoire was sequenced with immunoSEQ multiplex PCR; TCRdb's copy has only in-frame clones and lacks some. The sample carries about 88,000 clones, 85% to 90% recorded once. The sample consisted of peripheral blood, taken 28 days after the second AZD1222 dose. The receptors were gathered from an adult who received the AZD1222 COVID-19 vaccine.

The chain has TRBV7-2 and TRBJ2-5, with D tentatively TRBD2 (6 bases). V lost 3 bases and J lost 1, with 9 bases in between. This CDR3 has 14 amino acids. In germline, CDR1 is SGHTA, CDR2 FQGNSA. As DNA, the CDR3 is TGTGCCAGCAGCTTCTGGGGGGTCCAAGAGACCCAGTACTTC. Translated, it gives CASSFWGVQETQYF.

The chain carries TRBV13 and TRBJ1-2; 7 nucleotides line up with TRBD1. Germline CDR1 reads PRHDT; CDR2 reads FYEKMQ (reference sequence). This CDR3 spans 14 amino acids. Unmatched junction bases numbered 6, after V lost 5 bases and J lost 3 bases. CDR3 sequence (DNA): TGTGCCAGCAGCCGTCAGGGGGGGGACTATGGCTACACCTTC. Amino acids: CASSRQGGDYGYTF.

This sequence joins TRBV5-3 and TRBJ1-1, with D possibly matching TRBD1 (5 bases). TRBV5-3 is placed among ORFs of uncertain function. V shed 2 bases and J shed 4 bases, with 9 bases lying between them. The CDR3 length is 13 residues. Written as DNA, the CDR3 is TGTGCCAGAAGCTTAAGGGGTTTCACTGAAGCTTTCTTT. Amino acid sequence: CARSLRGFTEAFF.

The chain joins TRBV19 to TRBJ1-6; D is ambiguous. This CDR3 is built from 15 residues. Germline V gene data show CDR1 as LNHDA and CDR2 as SQIVND (reference sequence). V dropped 5 bases and J dropped 0 bases, with 8 bases sitting between them. CDR3 protein: CASSARSSYNSPLHF. The CDR3 nucleotides are TGTGCCAGTAGTGCACGTAGCTCCTATAATTCACCCCTCCACTTT.

The chain links TRBV4-1 to TRBJ2-6, with D uncertain. Deletions cut 2 bases from V and 0 bases from J, with 5 bases between. The CDR3 runs to 15 residues. CDR1 and CDR2 (germline): MGHRA, YSYEKL. CDR3: CASSQQSSGANVLTF. The CDR3 bases are TGCGCCAGCAGCCAACAGAGCTCTGGGGCCAACGTCCTGACTTTC.

The chain combines TRBV2 with TRBJ1-5, with 9 positions matching TRBD1. CDR3 length: 14 residues. V was clipped by 5 bases and J by 6 bases; unmatched bases: 5. CDR1 SNHLY and CDR2 FYNNEI come from the germline V gene. Written as DNA, the CDR3 is TGTGCCAGCAGTTCACAGGGGGCTGCTCAGCCCCAGCATTTT. It codes for CASSSQGAAQPQHF. The whole variable domain, filled in from reference TRBV2 and TRBJ1-5, reads EPEVTQTPSHQVTQMGQEVILRCVPISNHLYFYWYRQILGQKVEFLVSFYNNEISEKSEIFDDQFSVERPDGSNFTLKIRSTKLEDSAMYFCASSSQGAAQPQHFGDGTRLSIL.

J is TRBJ2-7 and V is TRBV27; D might be TRBD1 (6 bases). Trimming stripped 3 bases from V and 4 bases from J, with 13 bases between. Germline V gene data show CDR1 as MNHEY and CDR2 as SMNVEV (reference sequence). The CDR3 sequence is 14 residues long. The CDR3: CASSLGRGGYEQYF. CDR3 in DNA: TGTGCCAGCAGTTTGGGCAGGGGTGGTTACGAGCAGTACTTC.

The V call is TRBV10-3, the J call TRBJ1-3; the match to TRBD1 covers 8 bases. The CDR3 extends over 14 amino acids. The V and J ends lost 2 bases and 8 bases, in that order; junction bases with no gene match: 5. The germline gives CDR1 ENHRY, CDR2 SYGVKD. DNA for the CDR3: TGTGCCATCAGTGAGAGGGACAGGTCCGACACCATATATTTT. Protein: CAISERDRSDTIYF.

The rearrangement links TRBV5-4 to TRBJ2-7, with a weak D call TRBD1 (5 bases). Trimming pared 4 bases from V and 7 bases from J, leaving 12 bases between. CDR3 length: 12 residues. The germline V gene has CDR1 SGHNT and CDR2 YYREEE (reference sequence). The chain's CDR3 is CASSRTMEEQYF. In DNA, the CDR3 is TGTGCCAGCAGCCGGACAATGGAAGAGCAGTACTTC.

V is TRBV10-3 and J is TRBJ1-5; maybe TRBD1 (5 bases). This CDR3 is 13 amino acids long. Germline V CDR1 and CDR2: ENHRY, SYGVKD. With 4 bases removed from V and 3 bases from J, the gap between germline ends came to 7 bases. The CDR3 is CAISGGINQPQHF. As DNA, the CDR3 is TGTGCCATCAGTGGGGGGATCAATCAGCCCCAGCATTTT.

The chain employs TRBV14 and TRBJ1-6, with D perhaps TRBD1 (6 bases). Germline V gene lookup returns CDR1 SGHDN and CDR2 FVKESK. The CDR3 is 16 residues long. V lost 0 bases and J lost 6, with 12 bases in between. CDR3 sequence reads: CASSQDLGQVNSPLHF. The CDR3 region has the DNA TGTGCCAGCAGCCAAGATCTGGGACAAGTTAATTCACCCCTCCACTTT.